This T cell receptor (beta chain) originates from a study of shared clonotypes between healthy human individuals. The CDR3 is 15 residues long. Per the germline V gene, CDR1 is MGHRA and CDR2 is YSYEKL. The germline V and J ends were trimmed by 1 base and 3 bases, with 9 bases remaining between them. Libraries were prepared by immunoSEQ multiplex PCR; TCRdb keeps only in-frame clonotypes and omits some of them. Seen here are some 2.3 million clones, approximately 95% observed once, and the top ten hold 0.39%. This TCR came from a man younger than 35 in good health. Some clones in this sample may be carry-over from other donors' samples. The genes are TRBV4-1 and TRBJ2-2; maybe TRBD1 (5 bases). The sequenced material came from naive CD4+ T cells from PBMCs. Subset of the sample: CD45RA+ positively selected. The CDR3 here is CASSQVGADTGELFF. CDR3 in DNA: TGCGCCAGCAGCCAAGTAGGGGCGGACACCGGGGAGCTGTTTTTT.